A selection of T cell receptor beta chains follows, all from one sample in a study of radiotherapy plus CTLA-4 blockade in lung cancer. Clones were sequenced by immunoSEQ multiplex PCR, and TCRdb holds only the in-frame ones, with some missing. The sample includes 30,000 to 35,000 clones, approximately 66% of them seen just once. Sequences were derived from peripheral blood, sampled from a patient treated with radiotherapy plus ipilimumab. All receptors derive from a human donor with non-small cell lung cancer who had stable disease on radiotherapy plus ipilimumab. Both conserved end residues are part of each CDR3. The D gene is left open where the match is weak. Rows may omit the clone size; those that give it use once, few, many or a size class.

cdr3_nt | cdr3_aa | v_call | clone_size | j_call | d_call
TGTGCCAGCAGCATGGGACTAGCGGGAGGCTACGAGCAGTACTTC | CASSMGLAGGYEQYF | TRBV5-5 | - | TRBJ2-7 | TRBD2
TGTGCCAGCAGCGTTCGCGCAGGTAGTACAGATACGCAGTATTTT | CASSVRAGSTDTQYF | TRBV7-9 | - | TRBJ2-3 | -
TGTGCTAGCAGCCCACCTAGCGGGAGGACCTACAATGAGCAGTTCTTC | CASSPPSGRTYNEQFF | TRBV7-7 | - | TRBJ2-1 | TRBD2
TGTGCCAGCGGGAGACTAGCGGACTCCTACGAGCAGTACTTC | CASGRLADSYEQYF | TRBV28 | - | TRBJ2-7 | TRBD2
TGTGCCAGCAGCTCGCTTGCCGGGACATTCTACGAGCAGTACTTC | CASSSLAGTFYEQYF | TRBV11-2 | - | TRBJ2-7 | -
TGTGCCAGTAGTAGACAGGGTTCGAGCACCGGGGAGCTGTTTTTT | CASSRQGSSTGELFF | TRBV19 | - | TRBJ2-2 | TRBD1
TGTGCCAGCAGCTTATTCACGGGAGGAAACACCGGGGAGCTGTTTTTT | CASSLFTGGNTGELFF | TRBV7-2 | - | TRBJ2-2 | TRBD2
TGTGCCAGCAGTTACGCCAGCGGATACTACGAGCAGTACTTC | CASSYASGYYEQYF | TRBV6-5 | - | TRBJ2-7 | -
TGTGCCACCAGCAGAGATATCGGGGGTCAAAATGTCCAAGAGACCCAGTACTTC | CATSRDIGGQNVQETQYF | TRBV15 | few | TRBJ2-5 | -
TGTGCCAGCAGCCAACTCGACAAGAACACCGGGGAGCTGTTTTTT | CASSQLDKNTGELFF | TRBV7-2 | medium-sized | TRBJ2-2 | -
TGTGCCAGCAGTTTATTTTTGGCCTTTAGCAATCAGCCCCAGCATTTT | CASSLFLAFSNQPQHF | TRBV28 | few | TRBJ1-5 | -
TGTGCCATCAGTGTATCCGGGACAGGGACAACTGAAGCTTTCTTT | CAISVSGTGTTEAFF | TRBV10-3 | - | TRBJ1-1 | TRBD1
TGTGCCAGCAGTGTTGGTAGCGGGAGTGCCGGGGAGCTGTTTTTT | CASSVGSGSAGELFF | TRBV6-4 | few | TRBJ2-2 | TRBD2
TGTGCCAGCTCGCCACTAGCGGGAGGACGATTAGCCAAAAACATTCAGTACTTC | CASSPLAGGRLAKNIQYF | TRBV18 | once | TRBJ2-4 | TRBD2
TGTGCCAGCCGCTTACTAGCGGGAGAGGCTGGGGCCAACGTCCTGACTTTC | CASRLLAGEAGANVLTF | TRBV4-2 | few | TRBJ2-6 | TRBD2
TGCGCCAGCAGTCCGAGCGGGGGGGTGTATGAGCAGTTCTTC | CASSPSGGVYEQFF | TRBV10-1 | - | TRBJ2-1 | TRBD2
TGTGCCAGCAGCTTAGCCGGACAGGGGGCGCAAGGGGCCAACGTCCTGACTTTC | CASSLAGQGAQGANVLTF | TRBV7-6 | - | TRBJ2-6 | TRBD1
TGCGCCAGCAGCTGGAGCACCGGGGAGCTGTTTTTT | CASSWSTGELFF | TRBV5-1 | few | TRBJ2-2 | -
TGTGCCAGTAGTATAGACGGGGTTTTAGGTGGCTACACCTTC | CASSIDGVLGGYTF | TRBV19 | medium-sized | TRBJ1-2 | -
TGTGCCAGCAGTACGACAGCTAACTATGGCTACACCTTC | CASSTTANYGYTF | TRBV28 | - | TRBJ1-2 | -
TGTGCCACCAGCAGAGACCAGGGTGAAGTCGGTGAGCAGTTCTTC | CATSRDQGEVGEQFF | TRBV15 | - | TRBJ2-1 | -
TGTGCCAGTAGTATAAGTTCCGGGGAGCTGTTTTTT | CASSISSGELFF | TRBV19 | medium-sized | TRBJ2-2 | -
TGCGCCAGCAGTCAATTACAAACAGGTCCCCTGATTCAGTACTTC | CASSQLQTGPLIQYF | TRBV23-1 | - | TRBJ2-4 | -
TGTGCCAGCAGCCGGGAGGTTGAGACACGGCAAAGCTCCTACGAGCAGTACTTC | CASSREVETRQSSYEQYF | TRBV11-2 | - | TRBJ2-7 | TRBD2
TGCGCCAGCAGCGCTGGACAGGGGAAGTCCTACGAGCAGTACTTC | CASSAGQGKSYEQYF | TRBV5-1 | - | TRBJ2-7 | TRBD1
TGTGCCAGCAGCTTATGGACAGGGGGCACAGAGACCCAGTACTTC | CASSLWTGGTETQYF | TRBV7-2 | - | TRBJ2-5 | TRBD1
TGTGCCAGCAGCTTAGGGCCTAGCGGAGCTGAGCAGTTCTTC | CASSLGPSGAEQFF | TRBV7-8 | - | TRBJ2-1 | TRBD2
TGCGTCAGCAGCTTGAGCGCCTACGAGCAGTACTTC | CVSSLSAYEQYF | TRBV5-1 | - | TRBJ2-7 | -
TGTGCCAGCAGAAATAATAATGAGCAGTTCTTC | CASRNNNEQFF | TRBV11-3 | few | TRBJ2-1 | -
TGTGCCAGCAGCTTGCGGACCTACAATGAGCAGTTCTTC | CASSLRTYNEQFF | TRBV5-6 | few | TRBJ2-1 | -
TGTGCCAGTAGTATAGGGGGGAGTTTTGGCACCGGGGAGCTGTTTTTT | CASSIGGSFGTGELFF | TRBV19 | - | TRBJ2-2 | -
TGTGCCAGCAGCTTAGTAAATTCGTATACTGAAGCTTTCTTT | CASSLVNSYTEAFF | TRBV11-1 | - | TRBJ1-1 | -
TGTGCCAGTAGTTCAGGGGGAGTCACCGGGGAGCTGTTTTTT | CASSSGGVTGELFF | TRBV19 | - | TRBJ2-2 | TRBD1
TGTGCCAGCAGTGGGGCCGGGCAGGGCTCCCACGAGCAGTACTTC | CASSGAGQGSHEQYF | TRBV6-6 | - | TRBJ2-7 | -
TGTGCCAGCAGTTACGCTCAGGGGGTGGGCTATGGCTACACCTTC | CASSYAQGVGYGYTF | TRBV6-5 | - | TRBJ1-2 | TRBD1
TGTGCCAGCAGCGCAGACAGGGGTATAGGCCAGCCCCAGCATTTT | CASSADRGIGQPQHF | TRBV2 | - | TRBJ1-5 | TRBD1
TGCAGTGCTAGAGAGGGCACTGAAGCTTTCTTT | CSAREGTEAFF | TRBV20-1 | few | TRBJ1-1 | -
TGTGCCAGCAGCGTAGGAGTGAGCGCCTACAATGAGCAGTTCTTC | CASSVGVSAYNEQFF | TRBV9 | once | TRBJ2-1 | -
TGTGCCAGCCGGGACTCCTACAATGAGCAGTTCTTC | CASRDSYNEQFF | TRBV14 | once | TRBJ2-1 | -
TGTGCCAGCAGCGCCCGGGGGTCAGGACGGGGCTACACCTTC | CASSARGSGRGYTF | TRBV9 | medium-sized | TRBJ1-2 | -
TGTGCCACCAGCAGAGTCGGGGCCCCTGGACAAAGTGGAAACACCATATATTTT | CATSRVGAPGQSGNTIYF | TRBV15 | few | TRBJ1-3 | -
TGTGCCAGCAGTTTAGAAGGGATAAGATCTGGAAACACCATATATTTT | CASSLEGIRSGNTIYF | TRBV28 | once | TRBJ1-3 | -
TGCGCCAGCAGTCCAGGCGGGGGGAGGGCCTTCTACGAGCAGTACTTC | CASSPGGGRAFYEQYF | TRBV23-1 | - | TRBJ2-7 | TRBD2
TGTGCCAGCAGTAATAGCTATGGCTACACCTTC | CASSNSYGYTF | TRBV25-1 | few | TRBJ1-2 | -
TGTGCCAGCTCGCGACAGGGGGCTAATCTTGGAAACACCATATATTTT | CASSRQGANLGNTIYF | TRBV7-6 | few | TRBJ1-3 | TRBD1
TGTGCCAGCAGTCCCGGGACGGCGGACTACGAGCAGTACTTC | CASSPGTADYEQYF | TRBV6-5 | - | TRBJ2-7 | -
TGTGCCAGCAGCTTCCTAGCGGGAGGGCCGAGAGATACGCAGTATTTT | CASSFLAGGPRDTQYF | TRBV7-9 | - | TRBJ2-3 | TRBD2
TGTGCCAGCAGTGTCAACACAGATACGCAGTATTTT | CASSVNTDTQYF | TRBV2 | - | TRBJ2-3 | -
TGTGCCAGCAGCCGCAAACAGGGCTCTGGGGCCAACGTCCTGACTTTC | CASSRKQGSGANVLTF | TRBV11-2 | - | TRBJ2-6 | -
TGTGCCAGCAGCTTGTTCCAGGGCTCTGGAAACACCATATATTTT | CASSLFQGSGNTIYF | TRBV5-4 | - | TRBJ1-3 | -
TGTGCCAGCAGCCCCACGGCGGGTTGGGCGGTTATTGGTGGCTACACCTTC | CASSPTAGWAVIGGYTF | TRBV9 | once | TRBJ1-2 | -
TGTGCCAGCAGTGAAATAAACGGGGCTCGGGGCTTCTATGGCTACACCTTC | CASSEINGARGFYGYTF | TRBV6-1 | - | TRBJ1-2 | -
TGTGCCAGCAGTTTTGGGTATAGCAATCAGCCCCAGCATTTT | CASSFGYSNQPQHF | TRBV28 | few | TRBJ1-5 | -